Listed below are T cell receptor beta chains from one sample, sequenced in a study of blood T cell repertoires in COVID-19. Here immunoSEQ multiplex PCR was the method, and the copy in TCRdb shows in-frame clones only, minus some. This table holds under 200,000 clones, around 83% found once. The specimen was PBMCs or T cells enriched from blood (not recorded which). All receptors come from a woman aged 45-65 years in a cohort exposed to, infected with or recovered from COVID-19 (not recorded which). CDR3s include the opening cysteine and the closing phenylalanine or tryptophan. The D gene is left open where the match is weak.

j_call,v_call,d_call,cdr3_aa,cdr3_nt
TRBJ1-6,TRBV4-3,-,CASSQEGGAALHF,TGCGCCAGCAGCCAAGAAGGAGGGGCGGCCCTCCACTTT
TRBJ2-5,TRBV28,-,CASSSKETQYF,TGTGCCAGCAGTTCCAAAGAGACCCAGTACTTC
TRBJ2-5,TRBV28,TRBD1,CASSHHYPSTGQQQETQYF,TGTGCCAGCAGTCACCATTACCCCTCGACAGGGCAACAACAAGAGACCCAGTACTTC
TRBJ1-2,TRBV19,-,CARTEGLGGYTF,TGTGCCAGAACGGAGGGGTTAGGTGGCTACACCTTC
TRBJ2-1,TRBV11-3,TRBD2,CASSRTSGDNEQFF,TGTGCCAGCAGCCGGACTAGCGGGGATAATGAGCAGTTCTTC
TRBJ2-6,TRBV9,TRBD1,CASSRRTGGLSGANVLTF,TGTGCCAGCAGCAGACGGACAGGGGGCCTCTCTGGGGCCAACGTCCTGACTTTC
TRBJ2-3,TRBV2,-,CASSVSGSEGTDTQYF,TGTGCCAGCAGTGTATCAGGGTCTGAGGGCACAGATACGCAGTATTTT
TRBJ2-1,TRBV7-9,-,CASSPPGTGYNEQFF,TGTGCCAGCAGCCCCCCCGGGACTGGGTACAATGAGCAGTTCTTC
TRBJ1-5,TRBV7-2,-,CASSLFGGYSNQPQHF,TGTGCCAGCAGCTTATTTGGCGGGTATAGCAATCAGCCCCAGCATTTT
TRBJ2-1,TRBV7-2,TRBD2,CASSLDGTSGPREQFF,TGTGCCAGCAGCCTAGACGGGACTAGCGGACCACGAGAGCAGTTCTTC